This TCR beta chain was sequenced in a study of cytomegalovirus exposure and HLA in healthy donors. Study-level information: Both the 120 validation repertoires and the roughly 640 first-cohort repertoires used the same platform, as reported by a later analysis.

The CDR3 contains 14 residues. Germline-derived CDR1 and CDR2 are SNHLY and FYNNEI. V lost 3 bases and J lost 6; bases outside the gene matches: 4. With respect to this clone: Its target is unknown.

Measured with immunoSEQ multiplex PCR; TCRdb has only the in-frame clones, and not every one. The repertoire holds fewer than 75,000 clones, with about 93% as singletons. Study conclusions and caveats: TCR sequences were mostly rare, though some public TCRs occurred in many donors.

V and J are TRBV2 and TRBJ1-1; 10 bases match TRBD1. Specimen: PBMCs. The source is a woman aged 18 to 35 in good health and CMV-seropositive. CDR3 loop: CASSDGQGVAEAFF. CDR3 DNA: TGTGCCAGCAGTGACGGACAGGGGGTGGCTGAAGCTTTCTTT.